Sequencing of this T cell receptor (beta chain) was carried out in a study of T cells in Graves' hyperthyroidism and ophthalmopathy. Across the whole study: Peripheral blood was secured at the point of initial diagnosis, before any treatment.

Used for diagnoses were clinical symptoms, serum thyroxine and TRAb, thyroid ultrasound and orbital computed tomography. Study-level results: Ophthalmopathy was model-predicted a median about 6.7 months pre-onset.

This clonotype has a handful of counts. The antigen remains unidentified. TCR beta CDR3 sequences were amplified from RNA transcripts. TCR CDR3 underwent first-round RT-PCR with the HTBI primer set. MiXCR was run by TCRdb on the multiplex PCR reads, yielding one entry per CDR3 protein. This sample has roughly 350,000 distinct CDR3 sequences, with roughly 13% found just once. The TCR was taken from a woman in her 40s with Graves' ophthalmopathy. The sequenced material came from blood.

The CDR3 nucleotides read TGCGCCAGCAGCTTCGGGACAGGGGGACAGACCCAGTACTTC. This encodes CASSFGTGGQTQYF. The chain couples TRBV4-1 to TRBJ2-5, with TRBD1 matching 11 bases. There are 14 residues in the CDR3. Per germline, CDR1 MGHRA and CDR2 YSYEKL. The junction had 5 bases not matched to a gene; V was cut back by 5 bases and J by 6 bases.